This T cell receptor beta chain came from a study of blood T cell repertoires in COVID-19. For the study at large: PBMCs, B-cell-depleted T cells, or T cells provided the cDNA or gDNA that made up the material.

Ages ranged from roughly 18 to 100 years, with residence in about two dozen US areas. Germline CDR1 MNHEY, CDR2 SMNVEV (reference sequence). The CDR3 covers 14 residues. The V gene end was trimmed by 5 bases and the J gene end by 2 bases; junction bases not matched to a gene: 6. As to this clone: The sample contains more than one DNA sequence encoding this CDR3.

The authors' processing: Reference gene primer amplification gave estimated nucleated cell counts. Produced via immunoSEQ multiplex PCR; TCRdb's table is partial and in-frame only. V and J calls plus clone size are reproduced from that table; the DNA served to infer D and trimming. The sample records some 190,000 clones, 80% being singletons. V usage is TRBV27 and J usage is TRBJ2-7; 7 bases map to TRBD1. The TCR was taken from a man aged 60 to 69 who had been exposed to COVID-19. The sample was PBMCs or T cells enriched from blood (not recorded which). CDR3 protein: CASSRSTGAYEQYF. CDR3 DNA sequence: TGTGCCAGCAGTAGAAGCACAGGGGCCTACGAGCAGTACTTC.